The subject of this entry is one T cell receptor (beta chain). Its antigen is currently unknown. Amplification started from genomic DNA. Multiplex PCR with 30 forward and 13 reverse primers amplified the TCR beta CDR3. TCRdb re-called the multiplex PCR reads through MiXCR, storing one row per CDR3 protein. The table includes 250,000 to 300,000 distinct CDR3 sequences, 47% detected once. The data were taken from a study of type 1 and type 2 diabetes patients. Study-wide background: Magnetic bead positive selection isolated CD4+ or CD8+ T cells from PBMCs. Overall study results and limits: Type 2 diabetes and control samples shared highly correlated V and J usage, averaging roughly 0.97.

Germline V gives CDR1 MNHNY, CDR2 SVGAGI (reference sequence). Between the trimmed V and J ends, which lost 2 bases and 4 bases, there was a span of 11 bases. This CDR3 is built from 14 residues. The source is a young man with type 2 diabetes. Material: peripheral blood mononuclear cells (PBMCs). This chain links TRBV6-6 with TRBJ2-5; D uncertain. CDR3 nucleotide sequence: TGTGCCAGCAGTTACAGTCCCGACCGAGAGACCCAGTACTTC. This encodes CASSYSPDRETQYF.